Listed below are T cell receptor beta chains from one sample, sequenced in a study of T cell repertoires in cytomegalovirus infection. TCRdb redid the calling of the reads with MiXCR, one entry per CDR3 protein. This sample has some 350,000 distinct CDR3 sequences, with around 18% found just once. The sample comprised PBMCs. The receptors derive from a human donor in good health (CMV status not recorded). Some clones in this sample may be carry-over from other donors' samples. The CDR3 runs from the conserved cysteine through the conserved F or W.

j_call v_call cdr3_aa
TRBJ2-1 TRBV5-1 CASSLAPAGWDEQFF
TRBJ1-1 TRBV20-1 CSARDFNRDRTEAFF
TRBJ1-1 TRBV19 CASLNRGMNTEAFF
TRBJ2-7 TRBV28 CASSTPGGKSYEQYF
TRBJ2-1 TRBV6-2/TRBV6-3 CASSDLAGGENEQFF
TRBJ2-1 TRBV7-9 CASSPTPSGGVEYEQFF
TRBJ1-5 TRBV19 CASRMGFGQPQHF
TRBJ2-3 TRBV7-8 CASSLIADNTDTQYF
TRBJ1-1 TRBV20-1 CSASSRGRNTEAFF
TRBJ2-7 TRBV14 CASSQDRTGLSYEQYF
TRBJ2-5 TRBV20-1 CSARDSRDSAETQYF
TRBJ2-7 TRBV7-9 CASTGGSYEQYF
TRBJ1-2 TRBV19 CASSTTVNYGYTF
TRBJ2-3 TRBV7-9 CASSIGAGDTQYF
TRBJ2-6 TRBV7-8 CASSLARYSGANVLTF
TRBJ1-3 TRBV5-1 CASSLEPSGNTIYF
TRBJ1-1 TRBV7-8 CASRQSGGEAFF
TRBJ2-7 TRBV7-2 CASSFQPLAGVFEQYF
TRBJ2-1 TRBV7-9 CASSFFTAAQFF
TRBJ2-1 TRBV2 CASSEEITSREFF
TRBJ1-2 TRBV6-6 CASRVSRSETNYGYTF
TRBJ2-1 TRBV20-1 CSASPGGVYNEQFF
TRBJ2-4 TRBV7-2 CASSKSTTSNIQYF
TRBJ2-7 TRBV7-2 CAVSRGGGGSYEQYF
TRBJ1-3 TRBV10-3 CATRPPHGSINTIYF
TRBJ2-7 TRBV5-6 CASSLMGQGYSYEQYF
TRBJ2-7 TRBV7-8 CASSLVVASGYSYEQYF
TRBJ2-3 TRBV5-6 CASSHNTPGLAGDTQYF
TRBJ2-2 TRBV2 CASRRGTSGELFF
TRBJ1-2 TRBV12-3/TRBV12-4 CASSKQGPIYGYTF
TRBJ2-1 TRBV20-1 CSATDYNVNEQFF
TRBJ2-5 TRBV7-2 CASSLVSWEGLQYF
TRBJ1-5 TRBV5-1 CASSLTGTVHQPQHF
TRBJ2-1 TRBV6-2/TRBV6-3 CASDSGAPYNEQFF
TRBJ1-6 TRBV6-6 CASSADSPLHF
TRBJ2-1 TRBV24-1 CAAQAPGHGHNEQFF
TRBJ2-3 TRBV27 CASSLSGSSTDTQYF
TRBJ1-1 TRBV7-2 CASSFQSLVFTEAFF
TRBJ1-1 TRBV6-1 CASRTGEGNTEAFF
TRBJ2-1 TRBV7-9 CASSKERGRQEQFF
TRBJ2-3 TRBV11-2 CASSSENTDTQYF
TRBJ1-1 TRBV6-6 CASSRGLMAEAFF
TRBJ1-3 TRBV10-3 CAISEGRNSGNTIYF
TRBJ2-1 TRBV12-3/TRBV12-4 CASRSSGSLNEQFF
TRBJ1-3 TRBV6-5 CASSYRVPGNTIYF
TRBJ2-5 TRBV12-3/TRBV12-4 CASSPIGQGGRTQYF
TRBJ2-5 TRBV7-9 CASSLDGGGLGTQYF
TRBJ1-1 TRBV6-6 CASSQQGLNTEAFF
TRBJ1-1 TRBV7-9 CASRTVSGGTEAFF
TRBJ2-1 TRBV7-9 CASSVSPYEQFF
TRBJ2-1 TRBV7-8 CASSLSRRRTRGENNEQFF
TRBJ1-5 TRBV7-6 CASSLGTGKEWPQHF
TRBJ2-2 TRBV6-4 CASSDSGYTGELFF